This T cell receptor (beta chain) was recorded in a study of PD-L1 blockade in urothelial cancer. Study as a whole: Prior regimens of chemotherapy numbered 0 to 3 per patient.

Time point reported: pretreatment peripheral blood. Locally advanced or metastatic urothelial carcinoma affected the patients. Germline V gives CDR1 MNHNS, CDR2 SASEGT. Trimming stripped 2 bases from V and 6 bases from J, with 17 bases between. The length of the CDR3 is 15 residues. Using immunoSEQ multiplex PCR, the repertoire was profiled, and TCRdb retains in-frame clones only, with some absent. The data contain 60,000 to 65,000 clones, approximately 80% of them singletons. This TCR was sampled from a man between 65 and 80 years old with urothelial cancer. The chain couples TRBV6-1 to TRBJ2-7, with a tentative D call TRBD2 (6 bases). This material consisted of PBMCs, taken around atezolizumab (anti-PD-L1) treatment. CDR3 in DNA: TGTGCCAGCAGTGAACGGGGGAGGACGGGCCCCGAGCAGTACTTC. As protein: CASSERGRTGPEQYF.